This TCR beta chain was captured in a study of tumor and adjacent non-tumor tissue in lung cancer (dated by TCRdb to 2016 to 2019). With respect to the entire study: Patients with adenocarcinoma (about twelve), squamous cell carcinoma (2) and small cell lung cancer (1) were included in the cohort. The study compared bulk TCRbeta repertoires from lung tumor tissue and matched distant non-tumor lung tissue of some 16 lung cancer patients. The 15 enrolled patients, of whom 10 were men and 5 were women, were aged about 30 to 85 years and were diagnosed with TNM stage I to III disease. A few dozen paired specimens, one tumor and one normal lung sample per patient, were profiled by TCRbeta CDR3 sequencing. Sequencing produced about 130 million productive TCRbeta reads in total, an average of about 4.2 million reads per sample. Paper-wide results and their limitations: TCR diversity was significantly higher in younger patients, and greater tumor TCR diversity was associated with shorter overall survival and shorter disease-free survival. The methods do not name the sequencing platform or mention unique molecular identifiers. Because peripheral blood was not sequenced, the blood TCRbeta repertoires of the lung cancer patients in the study went unexamined. Tumor tissue showed significantly higher TCR diversity (inverse Simpson) than normal lung tissue, at around 450 vs 150 (P = 0.0075, Mann-Whitney U test). In normal lung, the top 100 clones accounted for a significantly larger cumulative share of the repertoire than in tumor tissue. Only around 16 patients were in the cohort, and the authors stated that larger samples and more detailed clinical data are needed.

The library was built by means of multiplex PCR. Sequencing was performed on an Illumina HiSeq 2500. TCRbeta libraries were constructed through three rounds of nested PCR with primers (Table S4) according to protocols modified from ARM-PCR. Before sequencing, PCR products in the 200-500 bp range were cut out of the gel and cleaned up using the QIAquick gel extraction kit. In the paper's pipeline: Reads were cleaned with Trimmomatic, merged with FLASH into complete CDR3 sequences, and assigned to V(D)J germline segments with MiTCR. Clonal diversity was calculated as the inverse Simpson's index using VDJtools. In-frame sequences without a premature stop codon were defined as productive reads. In-frame beta chains were kept once TCRdb had trimmed the public reads at Q25 with fastp and called clones with MiXCR. Each entry merges the rows of one CDR3 protein and shows their most common DNA and genes. What appears here as the V and J calls and clone size reflects TCRdb's work, not the paper's. Counted in this sample were roughly 140,000 distinct CDR3 sequences; 66% of them appeared once. Clones ranked in the top ten supply 15% to 20% of the sample.

This clonotype was detected ten times or more. Its specific antigen is unknown. No base quality information exists; no much larger clone differs at one position. RNA was isolated from bulk, unsorted tissue, and RNA quality was assessed with a NanoDrop ND-1000 and an Agilent 2100. Donors were newly diagnosed lung cancer patients admitted for thoracic surgery in China between August and November 2014, without prior chemotherapy. Patients who had received previous radiotherapy or chemotherapy, or who had another concurrent cancer, were excluded from the study. Pieces of surgical tissue measuring about 1-2.1 cm3 were kept in RNAlater solution and stored at -80 degrees C until use. V has 4 bases trimmed and J has 0 bases trimmed; junction bases matching no gene number 3. CDR3 length: 14 amino acids, cysteine to phenylalanine. CDR3 DNA is the only sequence kept; it has 42 bases, read in frame from the first base. CDR1 and CDR2, looked up from the germline V gene (reference sequence), are DFQATT and SNEGSKA.

The V and J genes are TRBV20-1 and TRBJ2-1, with 7 junctional bases fitting TRBD2. Material for sequencing was lung tumor tissue. This TCR derives from a man in his sixties with small cell lung cancer. The CDR3 region has the sequence CSANRLASYNEQFF. The nucleotide sequence reads TGCAGTGCTAATAGACTAGCCTCCTACAATGAGCAGTTCTTC.